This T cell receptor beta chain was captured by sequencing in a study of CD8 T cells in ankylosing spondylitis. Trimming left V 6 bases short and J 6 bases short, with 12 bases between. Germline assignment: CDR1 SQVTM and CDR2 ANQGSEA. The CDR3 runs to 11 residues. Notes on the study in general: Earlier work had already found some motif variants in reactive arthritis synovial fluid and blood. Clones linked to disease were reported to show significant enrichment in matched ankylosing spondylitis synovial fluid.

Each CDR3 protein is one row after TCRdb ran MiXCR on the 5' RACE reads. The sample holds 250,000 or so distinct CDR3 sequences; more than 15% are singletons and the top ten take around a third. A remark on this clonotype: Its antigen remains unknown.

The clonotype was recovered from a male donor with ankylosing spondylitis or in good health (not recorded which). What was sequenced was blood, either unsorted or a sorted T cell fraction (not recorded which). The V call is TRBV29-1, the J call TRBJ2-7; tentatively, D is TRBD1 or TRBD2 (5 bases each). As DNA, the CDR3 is TGCAGCGTGTACCGGGGCGGCGAGCAGTACTTC. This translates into CSVYRGGEQYF.